This paragraph covers one T cell receptor (beta chain) sequence. This entry comes from a study of tumor-infiltrating lymphocytes in oesophageal squamous cell carcinoma. TCRdb reanalysed the PCR reads using MiXCR and keeps one entry per CDR3 protein. The sample holds about 14,000 distinct CDR3 sequences; roughly half are singletons and the top ten take roughly 15%. The CDR3 is made up of 15 amino acids. Germline-derived CDR1 and CDR2 are SGHRS and YFSETQ. Sequenced sample: blood. This receptor was taken from a male donor with esophageal squamous cell carcinoma. This chain uses TRBV5-1 with TRBJ2-1, with D possibly TRBD2 on 6 matching bases. The assigned J gene may be wrong: the sequence end matches TRBJ2-7 better. The CDR3 coding sequence is TGCGCCAGCAGCTTGGAGGTAGCGGCACACAATGAGCAGTACTTC. This translates into CASSLEVAAHNEQYF.